These 20 T cell receptor beta chains came from one sample sequenced in a study of T cell responses to AZD1222 COVID-19 vaccine. The data were produced by immunoSEQ multiplex PCR, yet TCRdb's version contains in-frame clones alone and is incomplete. Altogether 95,000 to 150,000 clones are present, about 87% being singletons, with the ten largest covering roughly 5%. The sequences come from peripheral blood, collected on day 0 of AZD1222 vaccination. The receptors shown here come from an adult in good health.

The chain carries TRBV28 and TRBJ2-1; D gene unclear. The CDR3 extends over 11 amino acids. The V gene lost 5 bases and the J gene lost 10 bases, with 9 bases spanning the gap. Germline CDR1 MDHEN, CDR2 SYDVKM. The CDR3 DNA sequence: TGTGCCAGCAGTACCTACCAGGAGCAGTTCTTC. The encoded protein is CASSTYQEQFF. The full variable domain, completed using reference TRBV28 and TRBJ2-1, is DVKVTQSSRYLVKRTGEKVFLECVQDMDHENMFWYRQDPGLGLRLIYFSYDVKMKEKGDIPEGYSVSREKKERFSLILESASTNQTSMYLCASSTYQEQFFGPGTRLTVL.

The chain recombines TRBV6-6 with TRBJ2-7; D call uncertain. The CDR3 has 13 residues. Trimming removed 2 bases from V and 1 base from J, with 6 bases in between. Per germline, CDR1 MNHNY and CDR2 SVGAGI (reference sequence). CDR3 amino acids: CASSYEASYEQYF. CDR3 coding DNA: TGTGCCAGCAGTTACGAGGCGTCCTACGAGCAGTACTTC.

The chain uses TRBV28 and TRBJ1-2; D is undetermined. The CDR3 contains 13 residues. V was pared by 5 bases and J by 7 bases, with 14 bases between. CDR1 is MDHEN and CDR2 is SYDVKM in the germline V gene. The CDR3 nucleotides read TGTGCCAGCAGTCCTCAAATTTCCTTTGGCTACACCTTC. This translates into CASSPQISFGYTF.

This chain joins TRBV20-1 and TRBJ1-2, with D uncertain. The V gene lost 4 bases and the J gene lost 3 bases, with 6 bases spanning the gap. In germline, CDR1 is DFQATT, CDR2 SNEGSKA (reference sequence). The CDR3 covers 11 residues. The chain's CDR3 is CSATDDYGYTF. For the CDR3, the DNA is TGCAGTGCTACGGACGACTATGGCTACACCTTC.

The chain links TRBV7-9 to TRBJ1-2; D is uncertain. Per germline, CDR1 SEHNR and CDR2 FQNEAQ (reference sequence). There are 13 residues in the CDR3. Trimming removed 6 bases at V and 6 bases at J, with 14 bases between. CDR3 sequence: CASSSTTSNGYTF. In nucleotides, the CDR3 is TGTGCCAGCAGTTCTACGACTAGCAATGGCTACACCTTC.

This chain joins TRBV10-3 and TRBJ2-3; the D gene is possibly TRBD1 (6 bases). The ends were cut back, 10 bases at V and 1 base at J, with 15 bases in the middle. This CDR3 region has 14 residues. Germline V gene data show CDR1 as ENHRY and CDR2 as SYGVKD. The CDR3 loop reads CATVRDTRTDTQYF. For the CDR3, the DNA is TGTGCCACTGTCCGGGACACCCGCACAGATACGCAGTATTTT.

In this sample, this clone turned up once. The rearrangement joins TRBV7-9 to TRBJ2-7; tentatively, D is TRBD1 (5 bases). Trimming pared 5 bases from V and 0 bases from J, leaving 11 bases between. The germline V gene encodes CDR1 SEHNR and CDR2 FQNEAQ (reference sequence). The CDR3 is made up of 14 amino acids. CDR3 coding DNA: TGTGCCAGCAGCCTCACCGACAGCTCCTACGAGCAGTACTTC. Amino acids: CASSLTDSSYEQYF.

V gene TRBV28 combines with J gene TRBJ1-6, with 7 bases aligning to TRBD1. This CDR3 contains 16 residues. Trimming cost V 5 bases and J 0 bases; bases outside gene matches: 4. Germline CDR1 is MDHEN and CDR2 is SYDVKM. The CDR3 loop is CASSGTANSYNSPLHF. In DNA, the CDR3 is TGTGCCAGCAGTGGGACAGCGAACTCCTATAATTCACCCCTCCACTTT.

The V and J genes are TRBV12-5 and TRBJ2-7; D is possibly TRBD1 or TRBD2 (6 bases each). CDR3 size: 12 residues. CDR1 and CDR2 (germline): LGHNT, FRNRAP. V gave up 7 bases and J gave up 5 bases, with 12 bases separating them. This CDR3 reads CASARGGNEQYF. In nucleotides, the CDR3 is TGTGCTAGTGCCAGGGGCGGGAACGAGCAGTACTTC.

V gene TRBV6-5 combines with J gene TRBJ2-1; D remains unclear. This CDR3 spans 15 amino acids. The germline V and J ends were trimmed by 2 bases and 3 bases, with 11 bases remaining between them. Germline V lookup: CDR1 MNHEY, CDR2 SVGAGI. CDR3 DNA: TGTGCCAGCAGTTACATTTTGCGCAACTACAATGAGCAGTTCTTC. Translation: CASSYILRNYNEQFF.

The rearrangement links TRBV7-9 to TRBJ1-5; 9 bases agree with TRBD1. Germline CDR1 reads SEHNR; CDR2 reads FQNEAQ (reference sequence). CDR3 length: 15 amino acids. The trim removed 5 bases at V and 6 bases at J, leaving 8 bases unmatched. The CDR3 DNA is TGTGCCAGCAGCATAACAGGGGGCGAAAGTCAGCCCCAGCATTTT. It encodes CASSITGGESQPQHF.

The chain links TRBV4-3 to TRBJ2-1; weak D call: TRBD1 (5 bases). The CDR3 extends over 16 amino acids. The germline V and J ends were trimmed by 0 bases and 6 bases, with 15 bases remaining between them. Germline CDR1 and CDR2: LGHNA and YSLEER. CDR3 sequence reads: CASSQESQGRANEQFF. DNA of the CDR3: TGCGCCAGCAGCCAAGAGTCGCAGGGTAGAGCCAATGAGCAGTTCTTC.

V usage is TRBV5-4 and J usage is TRBJ2-5; tentative D call: TRBD1 (7 bases). The CDR3 has 17 residues. Germline CDR1 is SGHNT and CDR2 is YYREEE (reference sequence). V dropped 4 bases and J dropped 5 bases, with 24 bases sitting between them. This CDR3 is CASSPAAGTVLGETQYF. Written as DNA, the CDR3 is TGTGCCAGCAGCCCGGCGGCGGGGACAGTGCTGGGGGAGACCCAGTACTTC.

This chain links TRBV28 with TRBJ2-7, with TRBD1 matching 7 bases. V was pared by 4 bases and J by 3 bases, with 6 bases of the junction left unmatched. Per germline, CDR1 MDHEN and CDR2 SYDVKM. The CDR3 is made up of 14 amino acids. CDR3 sequence: CASSSGQVRYEQYF. CDR3 DNA: TGTGCCAGCAGTTCAGGACAGGTTCGCTACGAGCAGTACTTC. Full variable domain (outside the CDR3, taken from reference TRBV28 and TRBJ2-7): DVKVTQSSRYLVKRTGEKVFLECVQDMDHENMFWYRQDPGLGLRLIYFSYDVKMKEKGDIPEGYSVSREKKERFSLILESASTNQTSMYLCASSSGQVRYEQYFGPGTRLTVT.

This rearrangement joins TRBV3-1 (or the pseudogene TRBV3-2) to TRBJ1-2; D possibly corresponds to TRBD1 (6 bases). Germline assignment: CDR1 LGHDT and CDR2 YNNKEL (reference sequence). The CDR3 consists of 14 residues. V was cut by 0 bases and J by 3 bases, with 8 bases left in between. The CDR3 loop is CASSQDTGHYGYTF. The CDR3 DNA sequence: TGTGCCAGCAGCCAAGATACAGGGCACTATGGCTACACCTTC.

The rearrangement links TRBV5-5 to TRBJ1-5; D perhaps matches TRBD1 (5 bases). Germline lookup yields CDR1 SGHKS and CDR2 YYEKEE (reference sequence). V lost 5 bases and J 6 bases, leaving 12 bases between the germline ends. There are 13 residues in the CDR3. This CDR3 is CASSTGGVQPQHF. CDR3 DNA sequence: TGTGCCAGCAGTACCGGGGGGGTTCAGCCCCAGCATTTT.

The V and J genes are TRBV24-1 and TRBJ2-4; D uncertain. V dropped 2 bases and J dropped 12 bases, with 7 bases sitting between them. The CDR3 covers 11 residues. CDR1 and CDR2 from the germline V gene are KGHDR and SFDVKD. The CDR3 nucleotides read TGTGCCACCAGTGATTCCCTTGATCAGTACTTC. It yields the protein CATSDSLDQYF.

The chain combines TRBV18 with TRBJ1-5; D possibly corresponds to TRBD1 (5 bases). V was clipped by 0 bases and J by 6 bases, with 12 bases between them. CDR1 is KGHSH and CDR2 is LQKENI in the germline V gene. The CDR3 runs to 15 residues. The CDR3 DNA reads as TGTGCCAGCTCACCACCTTCGGGCGGGGGTCAGCCCCAGCATTTT. Translating it yields CASSPPSGGGQPQHF.

V usage is TRBV10-3 and J usage is TRBJ1-2, with D possibly TRBD1 on 5 matching bases. Germline loops: CDR1 ENHRY, CDR2 SYGVKD. CDR3 length: 16 residues. Trimming took off 4 bases at V and 5 bases at J, with 20 bases between the two ends. The CDR3 DNA is TGTGCCATCAGTGTTGGCCAGGGAGAGAGTAGGTATGGCTACACCTTC. This translates into CAISVGQGESRYGYTF.

This clone was found a few times. The chain is built from TRBV7-2 and TRBJ2-7, with 8 bases fitting TRBD1. Losses at the gene ends were 5 bases for V and 1 base for J; bases not matched to a gene: 4. The CDR3 extends over 14 amino acids. The germline CDR1 and CDR2 sequences are SGHTA and FQGNSA. The CDR3 protein is CASSPRQGSYEQYF. The CDR3 nucleotides are TGTGCCAGCAGCCCACGACAGGGGTCCTACGAGCAGTACTTC. The variable domain in full, completed from reference TRBV7-2 and TRBJ2-7, reads GAGVSQSPSNKVTEKGKDVELRCDPISGHTALYWYRQSLGQGLEFLIYFQGNSAPDKSGLPSDRFSAERTGGSVSTLTIQRTQQEDSAVYLCASSPRQGSYEQYFGPGTRLTVT.